This TCR beta chain was found in a study of control samples from healthy donors and cancer patients. The method was immunoSEQ multiplex PCR; TCRdb's version includes in-frame clones alone and lacks a portion of them. Of about 130,000 clones listed, roughly nine tenths are singletons. The CDR3 is made up of 14 amino acids. Germline V gene data show CDR1 as SGHNT and CDR2 as YYREEE (reference sequence). The V gene end was trimmed by 5 bases and the J gene end by 10 bases; junction bases not matched to a gene: 12. V usage is TRBV5-4 and J usage is TRBJ1-2, with TRBD1 matching over 9 bases. Sequencing was carried out using blood. The receptor was derived from a man younger than 30 in good health. Written as DNA, the CDR3 is TGTGCCAGCAGTCAGGGACAGGGTACCTATTACTACACCTTC. The encoded protein is CASSQGQGTYYYTF. Combining the CDR3 with reference TRBV5-4 and TRBJ1-2 gives the whole variable domain ETGVTQSPTHLIKTRGQQVTLRCSSQSGHNTVSWYQQALGQGPQFIFQYYREEENGRGNFPPRFSGLQFPNYSSELNVNALELDDSALYLCASSQGQGTYYYTFGSGTRLTVV.